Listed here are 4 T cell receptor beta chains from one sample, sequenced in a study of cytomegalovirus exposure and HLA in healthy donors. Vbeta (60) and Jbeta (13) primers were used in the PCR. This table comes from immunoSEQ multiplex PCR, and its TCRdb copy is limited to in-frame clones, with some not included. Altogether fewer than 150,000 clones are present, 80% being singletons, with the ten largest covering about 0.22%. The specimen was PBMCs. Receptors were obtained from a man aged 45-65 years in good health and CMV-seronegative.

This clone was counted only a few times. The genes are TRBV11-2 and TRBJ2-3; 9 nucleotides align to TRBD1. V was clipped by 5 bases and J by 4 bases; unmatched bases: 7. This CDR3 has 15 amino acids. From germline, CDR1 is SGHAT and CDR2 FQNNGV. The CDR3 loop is CASSGWGQGADTQYF. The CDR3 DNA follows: TGTGCCAGCAGCGGATGGGGACAGGGTGCAGATACGCAGTATTTT.

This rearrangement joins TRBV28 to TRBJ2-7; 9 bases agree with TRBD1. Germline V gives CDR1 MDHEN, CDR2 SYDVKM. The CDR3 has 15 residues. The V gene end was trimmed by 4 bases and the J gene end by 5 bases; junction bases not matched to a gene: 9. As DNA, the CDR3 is TGTGCCAGCAGTTCCCACGGACAGGGGAACAACGAGCAGTACTTC. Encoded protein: CASSSHGQGNNEQYF. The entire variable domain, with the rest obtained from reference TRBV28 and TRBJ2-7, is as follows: DVKVTQSSRYLVKRTGEKVFLECVQDMDHENMFWYRQDPGLGLRLIYFSYDVKMKEKGDIPEGYSVSREKKERFSLILESASTNQTSMYLCASSSHGQGNNEQYFGPGTRLTVT.

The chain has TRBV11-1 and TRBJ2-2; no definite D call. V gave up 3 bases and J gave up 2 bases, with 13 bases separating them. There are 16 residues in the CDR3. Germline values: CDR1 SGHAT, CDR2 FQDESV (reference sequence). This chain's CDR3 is CASSFYGRPNTGELFF. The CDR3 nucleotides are TGTGCCAGCAGCTTTTACGGTCGTCCTAACACCGGGGAGCTGTTTTTT.

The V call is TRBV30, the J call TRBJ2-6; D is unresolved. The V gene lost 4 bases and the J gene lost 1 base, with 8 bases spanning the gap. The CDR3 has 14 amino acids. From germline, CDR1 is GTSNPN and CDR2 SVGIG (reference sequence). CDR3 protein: CAWNTASGANVLTF. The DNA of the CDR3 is TGTGCCTGGAATACTGCATCTGGGGCCAACGTCCTGACTTTC.